This paragraph reports one T cell receptor (beta chain). Patients from Seattle were sampled longitudinally, starting during active infection. The entry originates in a study of blood T cell repertoires in COVID-19. CDR1 and CDR2 (germline): MNHNY, SVGAGI (reference sequence). The V gene end was trimmed by 6 bases and the J gene end by 6 bases; junction bases not matched to a gene: 3. This CDR3 has 12 residues. This table comes from immunoSEQ multiplex PCR, and its TCRdb copy is limited to in-frame clones, with some not included. The table includes roughly 160,000 clones, around 87% detected once. The genes are TRBV6-6 and TRBJ1-2; TRBD1 matches 8 bases. The source material was peripheral blood. The clonotype was recovered from a woman older than 75 with COVID-19, enrolled during active disease. The CDR3 sequence: CASSSTGDGYTF. The DNA of the CDR3 is TGTGCCAGCAGCTCGACAGGGGATGGCTACACCTTC.